This TCR beta chain was sequenced during a study of T cells expressing NK-cell markers. General study results and limits: HCMV specificity was not established for the expanded NKG2C+ T cell clones. The study found dominant NKG2C+ clonotypes at roughly 1.0-7.5% of CD8+ T cells in about six donors.

In germline, CDR1 is SGHDT, CDR2 YYEEEE. The CDR3 runs 14 residues. For this clonotype: No antigen is known for it.

TCRdb re-analyzed the 5' RACE reads; it lists each CDR3 protein once, without DNA. The sample shows 350,000 to 400,000 distinct CDR3 sequences, and around a tenth sits with its ten largest clones. The sample comprised blood T cells: a sorted CD56 or NKG2C T cell subset, CD4+ or CD8+ T cells, or bulk PBMC T cells (not recorded which). The chain carries TRBV5-6 and TRBJ2-7. The TCR was taken from a woman between 45 and 60 years old in good health. The CDR3 region is CASSLVGSGNEQYF. The full variable domain, completed using reference TRBV5-6 and TRBJ2-7, is DAGVTQSPTHLIKTRGQQVTLRCSPKSGHDTVSWYQQALGQGPQFIFQYYEEEERQRGNFPDRFSGHQFPNYSSELNVNALLLGDSALYLCASSLVGSGNEQYFGPGTRLTVT.